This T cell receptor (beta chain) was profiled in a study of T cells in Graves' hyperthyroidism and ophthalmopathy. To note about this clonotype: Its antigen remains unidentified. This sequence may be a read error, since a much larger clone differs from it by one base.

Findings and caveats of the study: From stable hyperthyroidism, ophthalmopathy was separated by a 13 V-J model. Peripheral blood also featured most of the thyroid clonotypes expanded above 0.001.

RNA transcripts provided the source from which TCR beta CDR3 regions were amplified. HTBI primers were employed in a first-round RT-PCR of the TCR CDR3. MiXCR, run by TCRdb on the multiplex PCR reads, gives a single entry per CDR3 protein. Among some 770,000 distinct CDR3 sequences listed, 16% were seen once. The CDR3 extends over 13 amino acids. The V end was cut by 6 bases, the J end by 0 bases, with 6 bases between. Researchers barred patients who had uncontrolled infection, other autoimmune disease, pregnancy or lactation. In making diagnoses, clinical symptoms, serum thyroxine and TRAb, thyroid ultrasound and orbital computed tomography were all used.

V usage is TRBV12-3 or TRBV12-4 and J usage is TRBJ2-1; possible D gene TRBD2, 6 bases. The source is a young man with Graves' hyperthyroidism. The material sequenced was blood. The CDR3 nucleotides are TGTGCCAGCAGGGGGGGCTCCTACAATGAGCAGTTCTTC. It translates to CASRGGSYNEQFF.